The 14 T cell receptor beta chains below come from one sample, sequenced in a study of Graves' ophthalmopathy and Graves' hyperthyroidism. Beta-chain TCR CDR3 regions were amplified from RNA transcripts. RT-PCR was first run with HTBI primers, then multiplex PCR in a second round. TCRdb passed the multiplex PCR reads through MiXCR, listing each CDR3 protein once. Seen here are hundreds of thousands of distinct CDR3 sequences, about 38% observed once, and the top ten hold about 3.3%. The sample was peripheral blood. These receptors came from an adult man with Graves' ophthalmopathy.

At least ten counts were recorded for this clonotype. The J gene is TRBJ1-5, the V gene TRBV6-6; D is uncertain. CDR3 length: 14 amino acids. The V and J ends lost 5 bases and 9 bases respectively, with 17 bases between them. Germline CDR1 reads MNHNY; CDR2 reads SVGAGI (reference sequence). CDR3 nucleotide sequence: TGTGCCAGCAGTCCTGACACTATAGCTGGGCCCCAGCATTTT. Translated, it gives CASSPDTIAGPQHF.

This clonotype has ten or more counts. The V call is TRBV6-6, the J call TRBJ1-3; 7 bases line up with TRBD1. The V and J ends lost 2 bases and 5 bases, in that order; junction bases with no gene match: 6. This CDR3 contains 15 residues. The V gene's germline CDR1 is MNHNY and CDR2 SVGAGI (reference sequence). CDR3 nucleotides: TGTGCCAGCAGTTACAGGGCAGGGGGAAGAAACACCATATATTTT. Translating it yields CASSYRAGGRNTIYF.

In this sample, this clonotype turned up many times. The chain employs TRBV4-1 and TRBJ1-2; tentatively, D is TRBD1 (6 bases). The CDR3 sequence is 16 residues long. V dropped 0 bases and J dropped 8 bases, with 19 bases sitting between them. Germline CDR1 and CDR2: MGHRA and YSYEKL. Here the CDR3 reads CASSQENQGRSYGYTF. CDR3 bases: TGCGCCAGCAGCCAAGAGAATCAGGGGCGTTCCTACGGCTACACCTTC.

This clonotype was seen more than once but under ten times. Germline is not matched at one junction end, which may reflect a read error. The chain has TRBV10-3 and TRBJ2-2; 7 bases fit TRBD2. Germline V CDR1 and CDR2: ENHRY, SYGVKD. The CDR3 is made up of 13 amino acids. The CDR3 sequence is CASSVTSDGELFF. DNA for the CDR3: TGTGCCAGCAGTGTCACTAGCGACGGGGAGCTGTTTTTT.

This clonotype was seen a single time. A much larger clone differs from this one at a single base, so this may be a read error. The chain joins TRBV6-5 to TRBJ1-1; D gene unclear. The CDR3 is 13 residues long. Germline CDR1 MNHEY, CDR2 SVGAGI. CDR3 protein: CASSARGGTESFF. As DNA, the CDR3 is TGTGCCAGCAGTGCCCGGGGAGGCACTGAATCTTTCTTT.

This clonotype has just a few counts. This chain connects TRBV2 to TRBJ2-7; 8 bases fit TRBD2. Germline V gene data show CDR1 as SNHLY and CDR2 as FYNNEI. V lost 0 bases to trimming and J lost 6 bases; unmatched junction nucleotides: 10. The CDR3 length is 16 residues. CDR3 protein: CASSEAAGRVTGEQYF. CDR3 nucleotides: TGTGCCAGCAGTGAAGCGGCCGGGAGGGTGACGGGCGAGCAGTACTTC.

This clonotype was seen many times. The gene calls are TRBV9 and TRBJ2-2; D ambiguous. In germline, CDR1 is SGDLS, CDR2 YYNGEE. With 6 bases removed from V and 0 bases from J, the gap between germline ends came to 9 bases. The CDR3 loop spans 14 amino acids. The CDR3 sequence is CASTQGPNTGELFF. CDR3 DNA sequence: TGTGCCAGCACCCAAGGGCCGAACACCGGGGAGCTGTTTTTT. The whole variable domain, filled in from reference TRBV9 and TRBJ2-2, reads DSGVTQTPKHLITATGQRVTLRCSPRSGDLSVYWYQQSLDQGLQFLIQYYNGEERAKGNILERFSAQQFPDLHSELNLSSLELGDSALYFCASTQGPNTGELFFGEGSRLTVL.

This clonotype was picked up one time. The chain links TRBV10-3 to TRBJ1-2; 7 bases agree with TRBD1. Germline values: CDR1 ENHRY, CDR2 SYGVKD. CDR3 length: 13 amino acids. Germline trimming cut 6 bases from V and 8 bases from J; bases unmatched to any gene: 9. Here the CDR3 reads CAIRDQGVDGYTF. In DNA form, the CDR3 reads TGTGCCATCAGGGACCAGGGGGTCGACGGCTACACCTTC.

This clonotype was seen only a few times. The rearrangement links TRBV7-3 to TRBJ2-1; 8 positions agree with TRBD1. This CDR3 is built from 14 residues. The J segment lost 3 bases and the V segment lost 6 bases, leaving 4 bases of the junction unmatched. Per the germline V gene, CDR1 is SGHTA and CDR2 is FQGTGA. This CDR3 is CASSPGTGYNEQFF. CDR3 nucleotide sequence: TGTGCCAGCAGTCCCGGGACAGGCTACAATGAGCAGTTCTTC.

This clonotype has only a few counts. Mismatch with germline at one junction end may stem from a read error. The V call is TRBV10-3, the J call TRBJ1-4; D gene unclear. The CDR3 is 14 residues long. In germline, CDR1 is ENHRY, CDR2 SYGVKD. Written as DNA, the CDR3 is TGTGCCAGCAGTTTATCGAGACCAGATGAAAAACTGTTTTTT. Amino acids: CASSLSRPDEKLFF.

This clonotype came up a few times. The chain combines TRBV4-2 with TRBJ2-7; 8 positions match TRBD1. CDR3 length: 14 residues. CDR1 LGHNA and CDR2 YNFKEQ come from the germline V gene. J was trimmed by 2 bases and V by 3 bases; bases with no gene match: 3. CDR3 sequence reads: CASSHGQGPYEQYF. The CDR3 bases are TGTGCCAGCAGCCACGGACAGGGTCCCTACGAGCAGTACTTC.

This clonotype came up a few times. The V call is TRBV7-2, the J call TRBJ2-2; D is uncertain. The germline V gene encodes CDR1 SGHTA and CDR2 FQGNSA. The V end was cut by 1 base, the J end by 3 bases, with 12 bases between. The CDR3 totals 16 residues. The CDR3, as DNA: TGTGCCAGCAGCTTAGTTCCGGGCGTTGACACCGGGGAGCTGTTTTTT. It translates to CASSLVPGVDTGELFF.

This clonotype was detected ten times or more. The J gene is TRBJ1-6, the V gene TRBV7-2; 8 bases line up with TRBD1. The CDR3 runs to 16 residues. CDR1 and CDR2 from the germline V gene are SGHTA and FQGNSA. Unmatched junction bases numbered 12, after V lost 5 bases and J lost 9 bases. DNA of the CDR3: TGTGCCAGCAGCCCCCGGATGACAGGGGATGGTTCACCCCTCCACTTT. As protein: CASSPRMTGDGSPLHF.

Here the CDR3 DNA reads TGTGCCAGCAGCCTCCGGGCAGGGGTCAACCAGCCCCAGCATTTT. This sequence encodes CASSLRAGVNQPQHF. This sequence joins TRBV7-6 and TRBJ1-5; tentative D call: TRBD1 (6 bases). The germline gives CDR1 SGHVS, CDR2 FNYEAQ. Trimming shortened V by 5 bases and J by 7 bases, and 18 bases separated the two germline ends. This CDR3 is built from 15 residues.